These 5 T cell receptor beta chains share one sample of origin, sequenced in a study of blood T cell repertoires in COVID-19. Measured with immunoSEQ multiplex PCR; TCRdb has only the in-frame clones, and not every one. The table records 40,000 to 50,000 clones, around nine tenths of them present only once. What was sequenced was peripheral blood. All receptors derive from a man between 65 and 79 years old with acute or convalescent COVID-19.

The V gene is TRBV5-4, the J gene TRBJ2-2, with D possibly matching TRBD1 (6 bases). CDR3 length: 16 amino acids. V was cut by 1 base and J by 4 bases, with 14 bases left in between. Per the germline V gene, CDR1 is SGHNT and CDR2 is YYREEE (reference sequence). This CDR3 is CASSLRTPRGTGELFF. The CDR3 bases are TGTGCCAGCAGCTTGAGGACCCCCAGGGGCACCGGGGAGCTGTTTTTT.

The chain employs TRBV28 and TRBJ2-7; 9 nucleotides match TRBD1. CDR1 and CDR2 from the germline V gene are MDHEN and SYDVKM. V lost 1 base to trimming and J lost 3 bases; unmatched junction nucleotides: 4. CDR3 size: 15 residues. This chain's CDR3 is CASSLLGTGSYEQYF. The CDR3, as DNA: TGTGCCAGCAGTTTATTGGGGACAGGGAGCTACGAGCAGTACTTC.

J is TRBJ2-6 and V is TRBV18, with TRBD2 as a possible D gene (6 bases). The CDR3 length is 16 residues. CDR1 and CDR2 from the germline V gene are KGHSH and LQKENI. V dropped 1 base and J dropped 0 bases, with 7 bases sitting between them. The CDR3 protein is CASSPRRDSGANVLTF. CDR3 DNA sequence: TGTGCCAGCTCACCACGGCGGGACTCTGGGGCCAACGTCCTGACTTTC.

The rearrangement uses TRBV2 and TRBJ1-1; no clear D gene. The germline gives CDR1 SNHLY, CDR2 FYNNEI. Trimming took off 4 bases at V and 8 bases at J, with 14 bases between the two ends. This CDR3 contains 13 residues. The CDR3 reads CASSASGIPEAFF. The CDR3 nucleotides are TGTGCCAGCAGTGCGTCCGGGATACCCGAAGCTTTCTTT.

This clone was seen only once. The V gene is TRBV5-8, the J gene TRBJ2-5; TRBD1 agrees at 8 bases. Trimming removed 1 base from V and 5 bases from J; junction bases left unmatched: 4. CDR3 size: 14 residues. Germline values: CDR1 SGHTS, CDR2 YDEGEE. The CDR3 nucleotides are TGTGCCAGCAGCTTGCAGGGGGCTAGGGAGACCCAGTACTTC. Translated, it gives CASSLQGARETQYF.